The 12 T cell receptor beta chains listed next were all sequenced from one sample in a study of Graves' ophthalmopathy and Graves' hyperthyroidism (dated by TCRdb to about 2018). The sequencing machine was an Illumina HiSeq 2000. For repertoire sequencing, the TCR beta CDR3 regions were amplified from RNA transcripts. The first round was an RT-PCR using HTBI primers with the Qiagen OneStep RT-PCR kit, and this first round was followed by a second-round multiplex PCR, then size selection and purification. TCRdb handled the public reads itself, with Q25 trimming in fastp and clone calling in MiXCR, and kept productive beta chains. A single entry per CDR3 protein holds the most common genes and DNA from its merged rows. The sample contains around 660,000 distinct CDR3 sequences, approximately 39% of them found a single time. The leading ten clones occupy 2.5% to 3.5% of the sample. The source material was peripheral blood. The receptors derive from an adult man with Graves' ophthalmopathy.

This rearrangement joins TRBV7-2 to TRBJ1-6; no definite D call. The ends were cut back, 4 bases at V and 8 bases at J, with 12 bases in the middle. The CDR3 has 14 residues. CDR1 and CDR2 (germline): SGHTA, FQGNSA. CDR3 DNA: TGTGCCAGCAGCTCTAGGGTACGGCATTCACCCCTCCACTTT. Translating gives CASSSRVRHSPLHF.

The rearrangement uses TRBV9 and TRBJ1-2; D gene ambiguous. The CDR3 loop spans 12 amino acids. V lost 4 bases and J 7 bases, leaving 11 bases between the germline ends. Germline assignment: CDR1 SGDLS and CDR2 YYNGEE. The CDR3 DNA is TGTGCCAGCAGCCCGCGCCGGGGTGGCTACACCTTC. It encodes CASSPRRGGYTF.

This clonotype was counted a single time. This may be a read error: a much more frequent sequence differs by one nucleotide. The CDR3 end shows no conserved phenylalanine or tryptophan, and so a read error is likely. V gene TRBV7-2 combines with J gene TRBJ2-7; TRBD2 matches 10 bases. V gave up 5 bases and J gave up 3 bases; unmatched junction bases: 7. CDR3 size: 15 residues. Germline V CDR1 and CDR2: SGHTA, FQGNSA. Here the CDR3 reads CASSAQRGGVYEQYL. CDR3 DNA: TGTGCCAGCAGCGCCCAGCGGGGGGGCGTCTACGAGCAGTACCTC.

CDR3 protein: CASSFQGRMGGETQYF. CDR3 DNA sequence: TGTGCCAGCAGCTTTCAAGGGCGGATGGGGGGCGAGACCCAGTACTTC. The chain joins TRBV5-6 to TRBJ2-5, with D perhaps TRBD1 or TRBD2 (6 bases each). This CDR3 contains 16 residues. V was shortened by 2 bases and J by 5 bases, with 19 bases between the two germline ends. The V gene's germline CDR1 is SGHDT and CDR2 YYEEEE.

The chain has TRBV24-1 and TRBJ1-5, with 8 bases aligning to TRBD1. This CDR3 comprises 15 residues. The V and J ends lost 4 bases and 7 bases, in that order; junction bases with no gene match: 8. Germline V gene lookup returns CDR1 KGHDR and CDR2 SFDVKD. The CDR3 bases are TGTGCCACCAGTGACCATGGACAGGGAGTCCAGCCCCAGCATTTT. This translates into CATSDHGQGVQPQHF.

V usage is TRBV2 and J usage is TRBJ1-5; D call uncertain. V was shortened by 5 bases and J by 5 bases, with 13 bases between the two germline ends. Per the germline V gene, CDR1 is SNHLY and CDR2 is FYNNEI. This CDR3 contains 14 residues. CDR3 protein: CASSYSSGDQPQHF. For the CDR3, the DNA is TGTGCCAGCAGTTACTCCAGCGGAGATCAGCCCCAGCATTTT.

This clonotype was picked up many times. The chain couples TRBV7-9 to TRBJ1-5, with D unclear. The V gene's germline CDR1 is SEHNR and CDR2 FQNEAQ (reference sequence). Between the trimmed V and J ends, which lost 0 bases and 7 bases, there was a span of 7 bases. This CDR3 is built from 13 residues. The CDR3 is CASSLAAGQPQHF. The CDR3 nucleotides are TGTGCCAGCAGCTTAGCGGCCGGACAGCCCCAGCATTTT.

This clonotype has at least ten counts. The rearrangement links TRBV9 to TRBJ1-1; 7 bases agree with TRBD1. This CDR3 spans 15 amino acids. CDR1 SGDLS and CDR2 YYNGEE come from the germline V gene. J was trimmed by 3 bases and V by 4 bases; bases with no gene match: 9. CDR3 bases: TGTGCCAGCAGCATCACAGGGGCGGGGGACACTGAAGCTTTCTTT. Protein: CASSITGAGDTEAFF. The whole variable domain, filled in from reference TRBV9 and TRBJ1-1, reads DSGVTQTPKHLITATGQRVTLRCSPRSGDLSVYWYQQSLDQGLQFLIQYYNGEERAKGNILERFSAQQFPDLHSELNLSSLELGDSALYFCASSITGAGDTEAFFGQGTRLTVV.

This clonotype was seen at least ten times. The chain uses TRBV7-9 and TRBJ2-7; D possibly corresponds to TRBD1 (6 bases). Trimming took off 5 bases at V and 6 bases at J, with 14 bases between the two ends. CDR3 length: 13 residues. Germline lookup yields CDR1 SEHNR and CDR2 FQNEAQ (reference sequence). The CDR3 bases are TGTGCCAGCAGCCCCACAGGGACGGGCGAGCAGTACTTC. It codes for CASSPTGTGEQYF.

This clonotype was observed once. CDR3 loop: CATSGTGGDGQPQHF. The DNA of the CDR3 is TGTGCCACCAGCGGTACAGGGGGTGATGGTCAGCCCCAGCATTTT. J is TRBJ1-5 and V is TRBV15; 8 bases match TRBD1. Trimming removed 5 bases from V and 6 bases from J; junction bases left unmatched: 9. Germline CDR1 and CDR2: LNHNV and YYDKDF (reference sequence). The CDR3 is 15 residues long.

The rearrangement joins TRBV12-3 or TRBV12-4 to TRBJ2-5; 9 nucleotides line up with TRBD2. The end of the DNA fits TRBJ2-1 better, so the J call may be wrong. The CDR3 runs 15 residues. CDR3 sequence (DNA): TGTGCCAGCAGTCTCGCGGGGGGGTTAGGGGAGACCCAGTTCTTC. Translation: CASSLAGGLGETQFF.

This clonotype was seen at least ten times. The chain carries TRBV9 and TRBJ1-4, with D unresolved. Trimming took off 0 bases at V and 7 bases at J, with 13 bases between the two ends. CDR1 and CDR2 (germline): SGDLS, YYNGEE. This CDR3 has 15 amino acids. The CDR3 loop reads CASSVVGETGEKLFF. DNA of the CDR3: TGTGCCAGCAGCGTAGTCGGGGAAACGGGTGAAAAACTGTTTTTT.